Listed here are 20 T cell receptor beta chains from one sample, sequenced in a study of human T cells and chemical hapten exposure. Total RNA was isolated from unfractionated whole blood. Library construction involved attaching unique molecular identifiers to individual cDNA molecules, which allowed quantitative, reproducible TCR counting. MiXCR was run by TCRdb on the reads, yielding one entry per CDR3 protein. The sample includes around 120,000 distinct CDR3 sequences, approximately 9.3% of them seen just once. Sequenced input: whole blood. Receptors originate from a human donor in good health. Some clones in this sample may be carry-over from other donors' samples.

In its sample, this clonotype was seen a few times. J is TRBJ2-6 and V is TRBV7-2; 7 nucleotides agree with TRBD1. V shed 1 base, J shed 1 base, and the junction held 10 bases outside the gene matches. Germline assignment: CDR1 SGHTA and CDR2 FQGNSA. CDR3 length equals 19 residues. This CDR3 reads CASSLVATGTVSGANVLTF. The DNA of the CDR3 is TGTGCCAGCAGCTTAGTTGCGACCGGGACAGTGTCTGGGGCCAACGTCCTGACTTTC.

The chain combines TRBV7-2 with TRBJ1-1; TRBD1 matches at 10 bases. The CDR3 spans 15 residues. Germline V lookup: CDR1 SGHTA, CDR2 FQGNSA. V gave up 5 bases and J gave up 5 bases; unmatched junction bases: 8. CDR3 nucleotide sequence: TGTGCCAGCAGCAAAGACAGGGGGCGGAATACTGAAGCTTTCTTT. Residues: CASSKDRGRNTEAFF.

This clonotype was seen a handful of times. The rearrangement links TRBV5-4 to TRBJ2-3; D is uncertain. Trimming pared 1 base from V and 3 bases from J, leaving 6 bases between. This CDR3 comprises 13 residues. From germline, CDR1 is SGHNT and CDR2 YYREEE (reference sequence). CDR3 residues: CASSLQVTDTQYF. DNA of the CDR3: TGTGCCAGCAGCTTGCAGGTTACAGATACGCAGTATTTT.

This chain connects TRBV4-3 to TRBJ2-5, with a tentative D call TRBD1 (6 bases). Germline V gene data show CDR1 as LGHNA and CDR2 as YSLEER. This CDR3 is 16 amino acids long. Trimming cost V 0 bases and J 4 bases, with 15 bases left between them. Here the CDR3 reads CASSQDRGRGGETQYF. In DNA, the CDR3 is TGCGCCAGCAGCCAAGATCGGGGTCGAGGGGGAGAGACCCAGTACTTC.

CDR3: CSVEKGTGGLYEQYF. CDR3 DNA: TGCAGCGTTGAAAAGGGGACAGGGGGTCTCTACGAGCAGTACTTC. V gene TRBV29-1 combines with J gene TRBJ2-7; TRBD1 aligns across 11 bases. The CDR3 sequence is 15 residues long. CDR1 and CDR2 from the germline V gene are SQVTM and ANQGSEA. With 2 bases clipped from V and 3 bases from J, the junction kept 6 bases outside the gene matches.

This clonotype has ten or more counts. The chain employs TRBV6-2 or TRBV6-3 and TRBJ2-7; TRBD2 agrees at 10 bases. The germline V gene encodes CDR1 MNHEY and CDR2 SVGEGT. The CDR3 covers 15 residues. Trimming at V came to 0 bases and at J to 2 bases, leaving 1 base not matched to a gene. CDR3 sequence (DNA): TGTGCCAGCAGTTACTCTCTAGCGGGAGCCTACGAGCAGTACTTC. This translates into CASSYSLAGAYEQYF.

This clonotype appeared a few times. The V and J genes are TRBV7-3 and TRBJ2-7, with 9 bases matching TRBD2. V dropped 5 bases and J dropped 7; count of bases not matched to a gene: 12. CDR3 length: 15 residues. The germline V gene encodes CDR1 SGHTA and CDR2 FQGTGA. The CDR3 DNA reads as TGTGCCAGCAGCCCGTCAGCGGGGGGCGTATTGGAGCAGTACTTC. Residues: CASSPSAGGVLEQYF.

This clonotype was counted ten times or more. The rearrangement uses TRBV6-6 and TRBJ1-2, with D maybe TRBD1 (6 bases). V was shortened by 5 bases and J by 4 bases, with 14 bases between the two germline ends. The CDR3 consists of 14 residues. Per germline, CDR1 MNHNY and CDR2 SVGAGI (reference sequence). The CDR3 region has the DNA TGTGCCAGCAGTCAACCTCCCAGGGGCTATGGCTACACCTTC. It translates to CASSQPPRGYGYTF.

In its sample, this clonotype was seen many times. V is TRBV7-9 and J is TRBJ2-5, with TRBD2 matching 9 bases. Germline values: CDR1 SEHNR, CDR2 FQNEAQ (reference sequence). This CDR3 comprises 14 residues. V lost 1 base to trimming and J lost 4 bases; unmatched junction nucleotides: 1. The CDR3 reads CASSLGGRGETQYF. For the CDR3, the DNA is TGTGCCAGCAGCTTAGGCGGGAGGGGAGAGACCCAGTACTTC.

CDR3 amino acids: CASSPDRGDEQYF. CDR3 nucleotides: TGTGCCAGCAGCCCGGACAGGGGAGACGAGCAGTACTTC. This chain uses TRBV14 with TRBJ2-7, with 9 bases that match TRBD1. V shed 4 bases and J 5 bases; nucleotides not matched to a gene: 3. The CDR3 runs to 13 residues. The germline V gene has CDR1 SGHDN and CDR2 FVKESK.

The chain recombines TRBV29-1 with TRBJ1-1; TRBD1 matches 7 bases. CDR3 size: 13 residues. In germline, CDR1 is SQVTM, CDR2 ANQGSEA. J lost 1 base, V lost 3 bases, and 2 bases had no gene match. The CDR3 protein is CSVDRTGNTEAFF. Here the CDR3 DNA reads TGCAGCGTTGACCGGACAGGGAACACTGAAGCTTTCTTT.

At least ten counts were recorded for this clonotype. J is TRBJ1-6 and V is TRBV12-3 or TRBV12-4, with 7 bases aligning to TRBD1. CDR3 size: 14 residues. V shed 10 bases and J 7 bases; nucleotides not matched to a gene: 10. The CDR3 bases are TGTGCCACATCCGACAGGGCGGGAAATTCACCCCTCCACTTT. Its protein is CATSDRAGNSPLHF.

This clonotype appeared once. The genes are TRBV29-1 and TRBJ2-7, with D maybe TRBD1 (5 bases). The germline CDR1 and CDR2 sequences are SQVTM and ANQGSEA. There are 13 residues in the CDR3. The V end lost 3 bases, the J end lost 3 bases, and 12 bases lay between the germline ends. CDR3 coding DNA: TGCAGCGTTGAGTCTGGGGCCTACTACGAGCAGTACTTC. Protein sequence: CSVESGAYYEQYF.

The table lists this clonotype with a few counts. The chain employs TRBV29-1 and TRBJ2-1, with TRBD2 identical over 7 bases. The CDR3 contains 14 residues. Germline V gene data show CDR1 as SQVTM and CDR2 as ANQGSEA. V lost 3 bases to trimming and J lost 7 bases; unmatched junction nucleotides: 9. The CDR3 loop reads CSVDETSKGNEQFF. CDR3 nucleotides: TGCAGCGTTGACGAGACTAGCAAAGGAAATGAGCAGTTCTTC.

This clonotype was seen a few times. In DNA form, the CDR3 reads TGTGCCAGCTCACCAACCGGGACAGGGGCGCGGAGCAGCAATGAGCAGTTCTTC. Residues: CASSPTGTGARSSNEQFF. This chain uses TRBV18 with TRBJ2-1; 10 bases align to TRBD1. V dropped 2 bases and J dropped 6; count of bases not matched to a gene: 13. CDR1 KGHSH and CDR2 LQKENI come from the germline V gene. CDR3 length equals 18 residues.

This clonotype was seen a handful of times. The J gene is TRBJ2-3, the V gene TRBV5-1, with TRBD2 matching over 10 bases. Germline V gene lookup returns CDR1 SGHRS and CDR2 YFSETQ. V trimming: 4 bases; J trimming: 4 bases; junction bases outside the gene matches: 9. This CDR3 region has 16 residues. The CDR3 bases are TGCGCCAGCAGCCAGCGGGGGACTAGCGAATCAGATACGCAGTATTTT. Translation: CASSQRGTSESDTQYF.

This clonotype was seen a handful of times. The chain combines TRBV12-3 or TRBV12-4 with TRBJ1-1; TRBD1 might be the D (6 bases). V dropped 3 bases and J dropped 4 bases, with 9 bases sitting between them. The CDR3 loop spans 13 amino acids. This CDR3 reads CASSFKGVTEAFF. In DNA form, the CDR3 reads TGTGCCAGCAGTTTCAAGGGGGTCACTGAAGCTTTCTTT.

This clonotype showed up many times. This sequence joins TRBV5-1 and TRBJ2-5; TRBD2 agrees at 9 bases. J gave up 5 bases and V 6 bases, and 8 bases lay outside the gene matches. The germline CDR1 and CDR2 sequences are SGHRS and YFSETQ. The CDR3 consists of 14 residues. Here the CDR3 reads CASKGGLASETQYF. The CDR3 DNA reads TGCGCCAGCAAAGGGGGACTAGCTTCCGAGACCCAGTACTTC. The complete variable domain, with remaining parts taken from reference TRBV5-1 and TRBJ2-5, reads KAGVTQTPRYLIKTRGQQVTLSCSPISGHRSVSWYQQTPGQGLQFLFEYFSETQRNKGNFPGRFSGRQFSNSRSEMNVSTLELGDSALYLCASKGGLASETQYFGPGTRLLVL.

This clonotype came up a few times. The J gene is TRBJ1-2, the V gene TRBV18; D remains ambiguous. Germline lookup yields CDR1 KGHSH and CDR2 LQKENI. The CDR3 extends over 18 amino acids. V dropped 3 bases and J dropped 2 bases, with 22 bases sitting between them. The CDR3 region is CASSPNPGPNVINYGYTF. The CDR3, as DNA: TGTGCCAGCTCACCTAATCCAGGCCCCAACGTGATAAACTATGGCTACACCTTC.

In its sample, this clonotype was seen many times. The rearrangement uses TRBV6-5 and TRBJ2-5, with TRBD2 as a possible D gene (7 bases). Per germline, CDR1 MNHEY and CDR2 SVGAGI. V was clipped by 8 bases and J by 5 bases, with 12 bases between them. CDR3 length: 12 residues. CDR3 bases: TGTGCCAGCTGGGGGGGGCGGGAGACCCAGTACTTC. As protein: CASWGGRETQYF.